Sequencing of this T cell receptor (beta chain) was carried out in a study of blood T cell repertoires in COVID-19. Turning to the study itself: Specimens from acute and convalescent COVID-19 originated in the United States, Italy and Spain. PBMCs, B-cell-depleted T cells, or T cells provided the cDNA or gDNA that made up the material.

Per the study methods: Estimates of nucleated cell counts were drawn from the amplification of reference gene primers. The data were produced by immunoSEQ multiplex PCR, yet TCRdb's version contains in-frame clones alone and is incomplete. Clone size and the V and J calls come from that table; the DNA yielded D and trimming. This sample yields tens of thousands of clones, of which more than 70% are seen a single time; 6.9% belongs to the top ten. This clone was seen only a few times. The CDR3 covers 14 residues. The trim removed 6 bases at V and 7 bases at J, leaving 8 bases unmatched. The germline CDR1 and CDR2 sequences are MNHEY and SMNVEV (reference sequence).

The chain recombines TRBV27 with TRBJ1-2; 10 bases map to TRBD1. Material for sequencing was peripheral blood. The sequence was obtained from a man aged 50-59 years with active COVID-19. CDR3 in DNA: TGTGCCAGCAGCAAGGGACGACAGGGGGCTGGCTACACCTTC. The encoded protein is CASSKGRQGAGYTF.